This T cell receptor (beta chain) is from a study of T cell responses to AZD1222 COVID-19 vaccine. Whole-study results and caveats: In all cases, repertoires were sampled only after the peak T cell response.

CDR3 length: 17 residues. CDR1 and CDR2 (germline): SGHNT, YYREEE (reference sequence). The germline V and J ends were trimmed by 0 bases and 6 bases, with 18 bases remaining between them. In regard to this clone: The target antigen is unknown.

Profiling relied on immunoSEQ multiplex PCR, and the TCRdb table lists in-frame clones only, not all of them. This table holds tens of thousands of clones, roughly 90% found once. The source is an adult who received the AZD1222 COVID-19 vaccine. Here the sequenced sample was peripheral blood, taken 28 days after the second AZD1222 dose. The chain has TRBV5-4 and TRBJ2-2; perhaps TRBD2 as D (5 bases). The chain's CDR3 is CASSLGGSGMKSGELFF. In DNA form, the CDR3 reads TGTGCCAGCAGCTTGGGCGGTTCGGGGATGAAATCCGGGGAGCTGTTTTTT.